This T cell receptor (beta chain) was recorded in a study of cytomegalovirus exposure and HLA in healthy donors. Study observations and caveats: Later, an analysis found that TCR clusters from the first cohort tended to co-occur in the 120 or so validation repertoires.

In this sample, this clone turned up once. Antigen specificity is unknown. CDR1 and CDR2 from the germline V gene are LNHDA and SQIVND (reference sequence). The CDR3 is 9 residues long. Measured with immunoSEQ multiplex PCR; TCRdb has only the in-frame clones, and not every one. The data hold approximately 110,000 clones, with about 88% observed a single time. The donors were in the 120-subject validation cohort; that cohort was separate from the approximately 670-subject first cohort. What was sequenced was PBMCs. The chain employs TRBV19 and TRBJ2-3; 7 bases agree with TRBD2. The receptor's source is a young woman in good health and CMV-seropositive. CDR3 bases: TGTGCGAGCGGGGAAACGCAGTATTTT. It yields the protein CASGETQYF.